This T cell receptor beta chain was observed in a study of blood T cell repertoires in COVID-19. About the research overall: PBMCs, B-cell-depleted T cells, or T cells provided the cDNA or gDNA that made up the material.

Clones were sequenced by immunoSEQ multiplex PCR, and TCRdb holds only the in-frame ones, with some missing. The sample includes under 450,000 clones, approximately 91% of them seen just once. The CDR3 is 15 amino acids. Trimming cost V 2 bases and J 4 bases, with 12 bases left between them. Germline CDR1 and CDR2: MNHNS and SASEGT. Enrollees, about 18 to 89 years old, lived in approximately 25 US areas. This chain connects TRBV6-1 to TRBJ1-5; D is uncertain. This receptor was obtained from a woman between 40 and 55 years old who had been exposed to COVID-19. Sequenced sample: PBMCs or T cells enriched from blood (not recorded which). The CDR3 coding sequence is TGTGCCAGCAGTGAATTGACTGTGCGAAATCAGCCCCAGCATTTT. Protein sequence: CASSELTVRNQPQHF.